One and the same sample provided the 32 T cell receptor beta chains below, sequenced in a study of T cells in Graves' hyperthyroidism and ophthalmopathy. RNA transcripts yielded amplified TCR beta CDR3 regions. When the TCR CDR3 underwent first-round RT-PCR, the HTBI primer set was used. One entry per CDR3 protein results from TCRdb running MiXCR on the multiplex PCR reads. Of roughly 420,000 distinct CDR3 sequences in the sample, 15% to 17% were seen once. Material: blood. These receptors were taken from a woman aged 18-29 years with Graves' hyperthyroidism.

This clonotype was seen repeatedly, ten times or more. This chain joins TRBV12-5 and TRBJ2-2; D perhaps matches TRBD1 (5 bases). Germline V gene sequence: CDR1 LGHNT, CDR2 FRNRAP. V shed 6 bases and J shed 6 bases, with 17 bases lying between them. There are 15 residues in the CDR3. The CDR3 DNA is TGTGCTAGTGGCCAGGTCCCAGGGTTGCCCGGGGAGCTGTTTTTT. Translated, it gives CASGQVPGLPGELFF.

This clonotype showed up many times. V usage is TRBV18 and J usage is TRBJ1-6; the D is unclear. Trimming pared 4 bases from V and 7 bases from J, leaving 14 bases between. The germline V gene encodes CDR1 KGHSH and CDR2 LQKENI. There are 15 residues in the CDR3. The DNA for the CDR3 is TGTGCCAGCTCACTCGGGCTCAGCCAAAATTCACCCCTCCACTTT. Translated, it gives CASSLGLSQNSPLHF.

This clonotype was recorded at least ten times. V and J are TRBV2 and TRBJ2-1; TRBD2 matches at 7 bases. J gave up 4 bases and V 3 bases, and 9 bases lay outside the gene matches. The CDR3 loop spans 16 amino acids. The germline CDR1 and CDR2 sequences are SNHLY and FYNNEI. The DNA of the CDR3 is TGTGCCAGCAGTGAGGGGAGGGACTCCCTATACAATGAGCAGTTCTTC. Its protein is CASSEGRDSLYNEQFF. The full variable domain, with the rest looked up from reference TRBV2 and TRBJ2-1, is EPEVTQTPSHQVTQMGQEVILRCVPISNHLYFYWYRQILGQKVEFLVSFYNNEISEKSEIFDDQFSVERPDGSNFTLKIRSTKLEDSAMYFCASSEGRDSLYNEQFFGPGTRLTVL.

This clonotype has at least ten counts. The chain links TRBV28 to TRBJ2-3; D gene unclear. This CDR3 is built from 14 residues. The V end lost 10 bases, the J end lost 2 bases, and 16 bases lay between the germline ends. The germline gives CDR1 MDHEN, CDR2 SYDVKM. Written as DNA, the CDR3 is TGTGCCACCAAACGACTTCCGTACACAGATACGCAGTATTTT. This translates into CATKRLPYTDTQYF. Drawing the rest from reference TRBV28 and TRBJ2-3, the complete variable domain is DVKVTQSSRYLVKRTGEKVFLECVQDMDHENMFWYRQDPGLGLRLIYFSYDVKMKEKGDIPEGYSVSREKKERFSLILESASTNQTSMYLCATKRLPYTDTQYFGPGTRLTVL.

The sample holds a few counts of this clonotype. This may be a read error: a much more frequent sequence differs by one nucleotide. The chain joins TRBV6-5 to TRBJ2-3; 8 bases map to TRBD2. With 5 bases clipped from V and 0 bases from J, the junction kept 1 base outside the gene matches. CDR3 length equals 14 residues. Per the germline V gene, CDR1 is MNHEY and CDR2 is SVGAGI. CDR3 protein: CASSTSGSTDTQYF. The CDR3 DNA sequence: TGTGCCAGCAGTACTAGCGGTAGCACAGATACGCAGTATTTT.

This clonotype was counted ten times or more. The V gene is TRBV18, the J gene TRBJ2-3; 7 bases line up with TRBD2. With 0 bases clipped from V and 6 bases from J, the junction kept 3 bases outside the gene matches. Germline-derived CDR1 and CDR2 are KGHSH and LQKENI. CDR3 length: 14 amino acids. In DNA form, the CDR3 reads TGTGCCAGCTCACCACCGACTAGCATGGATACGCAGTATTTT. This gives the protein CASSPPTSMDTQYF. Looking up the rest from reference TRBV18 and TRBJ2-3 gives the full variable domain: NAGVMQNPRHLVRRRGQEARLRCSPMKGHSHVYWYRQLPEEGLKFMVYLQKENIIDESGMPKERFSAEFPKEGPSILRIQQVVRGDSAAYFCASSPPTSMDTQYFGPGTRLTVL.

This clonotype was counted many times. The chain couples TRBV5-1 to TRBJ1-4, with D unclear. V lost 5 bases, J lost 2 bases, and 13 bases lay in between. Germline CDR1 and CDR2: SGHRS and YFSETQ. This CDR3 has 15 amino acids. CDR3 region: CASRLGSWTNEKLFF. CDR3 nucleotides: TGCGCCAGCAGGCTGGGGAGTTGGACTAATGAAAAACTGTTTTTT. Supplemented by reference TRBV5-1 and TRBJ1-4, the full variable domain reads KAGVTQTPRYLIKTRGQQVTLSCSPISGHRSVSWYQQTPGQGLQFLFEYFSETQRNKGNFPGRFSGRQFSNSRSEMNVSTLELGDSALYLCASRLGSWTNEKLFFGSGTQLSVL.

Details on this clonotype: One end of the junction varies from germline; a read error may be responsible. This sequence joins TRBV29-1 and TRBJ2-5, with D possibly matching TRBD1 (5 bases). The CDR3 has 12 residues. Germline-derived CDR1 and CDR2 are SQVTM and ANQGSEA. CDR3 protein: CSVGDAGPRRDF. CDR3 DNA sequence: TGCAGCGTTGGGGATGCAGGGCCTCGTAGGGACTTC. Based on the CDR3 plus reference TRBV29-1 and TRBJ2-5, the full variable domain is SAVISQKPSRDICQRGTSLTIQCQVDSQVTMMFWYRQQPGQSLTLIATANQGSEATYESGFVIDKFPISRPNLTFSTLTVSNMSPEDSSIYLCSVGDAGPRRDFGPGTRLLVL.

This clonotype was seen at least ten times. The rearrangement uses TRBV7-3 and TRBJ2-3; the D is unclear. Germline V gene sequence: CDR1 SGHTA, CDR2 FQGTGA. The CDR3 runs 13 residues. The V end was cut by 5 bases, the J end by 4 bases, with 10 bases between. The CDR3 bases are TGTGCCAGCAGCCACGGTGGGGCAGATACGCAGTATTTT. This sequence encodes CASSHGGADTQYF.

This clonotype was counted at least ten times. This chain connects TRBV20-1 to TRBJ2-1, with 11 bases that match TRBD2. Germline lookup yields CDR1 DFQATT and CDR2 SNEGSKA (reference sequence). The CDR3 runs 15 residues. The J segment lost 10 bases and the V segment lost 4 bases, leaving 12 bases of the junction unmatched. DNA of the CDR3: TGCAGTGCTAATAGCGGGGGGGCGAAGCCGAAGGAGCAGTTCTTC. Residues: CSANSGGAKPKEQFF.

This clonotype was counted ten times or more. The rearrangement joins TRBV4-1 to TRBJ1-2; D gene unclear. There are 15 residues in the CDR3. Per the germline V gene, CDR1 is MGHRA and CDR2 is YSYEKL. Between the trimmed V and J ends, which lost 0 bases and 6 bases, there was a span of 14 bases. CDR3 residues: CASSQDWEGRHGYTF. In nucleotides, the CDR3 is TGCGCCAGCAGCCAAGACTGGGAAGGGAGGCATGGCTACACCTTC.

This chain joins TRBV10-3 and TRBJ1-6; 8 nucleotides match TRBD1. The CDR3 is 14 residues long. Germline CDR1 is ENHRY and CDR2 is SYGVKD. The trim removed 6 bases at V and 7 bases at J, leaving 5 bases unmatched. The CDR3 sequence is CAIRDRVGNSPLHF. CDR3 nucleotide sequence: TGTGCCATCAGGGACAGGGTTGGGAATTCACCCCTCCACTTT.

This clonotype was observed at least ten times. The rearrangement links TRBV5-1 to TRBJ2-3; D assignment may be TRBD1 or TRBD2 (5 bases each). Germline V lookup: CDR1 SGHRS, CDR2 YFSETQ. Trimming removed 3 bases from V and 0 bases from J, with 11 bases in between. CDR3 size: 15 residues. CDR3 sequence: CASSSGTVSTDTQYF. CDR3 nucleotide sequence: TGCGCCAGCAGCTCCGGGACCGTGAGCACAGATACGCAGTATTTT.

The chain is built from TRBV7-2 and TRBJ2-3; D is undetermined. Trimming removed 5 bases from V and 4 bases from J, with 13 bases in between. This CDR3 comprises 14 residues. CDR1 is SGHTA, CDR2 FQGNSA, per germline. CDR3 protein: CASSLGRPPDTQYF. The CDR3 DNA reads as TGTGCCAGCAGCCTCGGACGCCCGCCAGATACGCAGTATTTT.

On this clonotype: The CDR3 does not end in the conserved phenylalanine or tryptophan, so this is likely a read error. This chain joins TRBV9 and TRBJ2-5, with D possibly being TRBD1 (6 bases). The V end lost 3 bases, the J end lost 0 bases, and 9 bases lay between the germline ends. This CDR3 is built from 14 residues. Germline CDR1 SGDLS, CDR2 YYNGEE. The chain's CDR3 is CASSGRTDQETQYL. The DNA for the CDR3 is TGTGCCAGCAGCGGACGGACAGACCAAGAGACCCAGTACCTC.

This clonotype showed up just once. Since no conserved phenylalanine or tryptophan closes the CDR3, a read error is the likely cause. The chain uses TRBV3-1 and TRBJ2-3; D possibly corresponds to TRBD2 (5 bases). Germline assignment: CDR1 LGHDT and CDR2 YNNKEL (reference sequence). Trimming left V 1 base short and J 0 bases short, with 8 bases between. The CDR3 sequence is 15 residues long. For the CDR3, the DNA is TGTGCCAGCAGCCAAGTCCGGACTAGCACAGATACGCAGTATCTT. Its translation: CASSQVRTSTDTQYL.

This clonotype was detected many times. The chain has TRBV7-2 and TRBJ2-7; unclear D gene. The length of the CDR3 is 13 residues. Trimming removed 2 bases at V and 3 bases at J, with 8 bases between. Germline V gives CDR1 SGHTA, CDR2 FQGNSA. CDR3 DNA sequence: TGTGCCAGCAGCTTACGGGCCCACTACGAGCAGTACTTC. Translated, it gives CASSLRAHYEQYF.

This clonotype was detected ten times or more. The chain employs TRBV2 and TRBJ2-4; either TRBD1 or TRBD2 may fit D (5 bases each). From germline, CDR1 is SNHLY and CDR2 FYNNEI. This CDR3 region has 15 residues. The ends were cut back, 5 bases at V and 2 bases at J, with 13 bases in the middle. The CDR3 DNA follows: TGTGCCAGCAGTTCCTTGGGGGTCACCAAAAACATTCAGTACTTC. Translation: CASSSLGVTKNIQYF.

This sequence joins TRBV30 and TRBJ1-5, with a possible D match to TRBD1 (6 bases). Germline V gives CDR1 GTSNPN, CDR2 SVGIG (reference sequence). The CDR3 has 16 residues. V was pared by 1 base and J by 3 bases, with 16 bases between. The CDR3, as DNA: TGTGCCTGGAGTGGGGGGGGGCAGGGGACCAATCAGCCCCAGCATTTT. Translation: CAWSGGGQGTNQPQHF.

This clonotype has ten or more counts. The CDR3 loop is CASSLSAGGNQPQHF. The DNA of the CDR3 is TGCGCCAGCAGCTTGTCGGCGGGTGGCAATCAGCCCCAGCATTTT. The chain joins TRBV5-1 to TRBJ1-5, with D uncertain. Trimming took 1 base from V and 2 from J, leaving 10 bases between them. Germline CDR1 SGHRS, CDR2 YFSETQ. The CDR3 is 15 residues long.

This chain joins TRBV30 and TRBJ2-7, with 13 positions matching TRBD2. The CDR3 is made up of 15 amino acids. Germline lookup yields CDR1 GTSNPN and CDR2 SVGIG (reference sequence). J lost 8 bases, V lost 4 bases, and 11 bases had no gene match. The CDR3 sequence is CAWTVFGTSGMKQYF. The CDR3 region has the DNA TGTGCCTGGACCGTATTTGGGACTAGCGGGATGAAGCAGTACTTC.

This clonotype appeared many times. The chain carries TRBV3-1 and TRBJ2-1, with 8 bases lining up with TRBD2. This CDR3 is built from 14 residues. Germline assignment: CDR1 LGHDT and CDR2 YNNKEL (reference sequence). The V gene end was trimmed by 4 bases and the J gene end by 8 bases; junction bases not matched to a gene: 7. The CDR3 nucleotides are TGTGCCAGCAGCCTGCGGGGGGCCGGGGATGAGCAGTTCTTC. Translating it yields CASSLRGAGDEQFF.

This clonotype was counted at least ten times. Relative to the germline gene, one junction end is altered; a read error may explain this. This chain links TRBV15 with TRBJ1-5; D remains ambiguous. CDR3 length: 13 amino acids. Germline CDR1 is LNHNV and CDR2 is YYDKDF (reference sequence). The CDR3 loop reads CATSRDGREPQHF. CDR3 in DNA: TGTGCCACCAGCCGAGACGGTCGAGAGCCCCAGCATTTT.

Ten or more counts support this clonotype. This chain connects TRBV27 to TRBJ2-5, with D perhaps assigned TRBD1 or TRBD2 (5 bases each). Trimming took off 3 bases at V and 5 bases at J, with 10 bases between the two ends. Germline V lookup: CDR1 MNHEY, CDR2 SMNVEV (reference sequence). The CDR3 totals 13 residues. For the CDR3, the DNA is TGTGCCAGCAGTTTGTGGGACGGGGAGACCCAGTACTTC. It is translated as CASSLWDGETQYF.

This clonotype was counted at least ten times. The CDR3 here is CASSWDRSLGAFF. The CDR3 nucleotides read TGTGCCAGCAGCTGGGACAGATCCTTGGGAGCTTTCTTT. V is TRBV5-5 and J is TRBJ1-1; TRBD1 matches 7 bases. The CDR3 sequence is 13 residues long. Losses at the gene ends were 3 bases for V and 10 bases for J; bases not matched to a gene: 9. Germline V gene lookup returns CDR1 SGHKS and CDR2 YYEKEE (reference sequence).

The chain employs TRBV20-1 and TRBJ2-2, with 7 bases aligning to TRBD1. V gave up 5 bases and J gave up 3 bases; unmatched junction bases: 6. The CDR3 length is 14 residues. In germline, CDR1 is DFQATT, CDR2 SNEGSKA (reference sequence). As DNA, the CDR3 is TGCAGTGCTCCCCGGGACAGCTACACCGGGGAGCTGTTTTTT. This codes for CSAPRDSYTGELFF.

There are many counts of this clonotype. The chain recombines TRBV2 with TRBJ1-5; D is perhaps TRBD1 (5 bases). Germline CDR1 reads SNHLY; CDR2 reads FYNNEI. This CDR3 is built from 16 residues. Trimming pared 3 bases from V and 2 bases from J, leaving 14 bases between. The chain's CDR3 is CASSDRGGLGNQPQHF. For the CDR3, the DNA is TGTGCCAGCAGTGACCGGGGGGGATTGGGCAATCAGCCCCAGCATTTT.

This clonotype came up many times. This chain's CDR3 is CSAIEGDRFDVRSYEQYF. The CDR3 DNA follows: TGCAGTGCGATTGAGGGGGACAGGTTCGATGTTAGGTCCTACGAGCAGTACTTC. The J gene is TRBJ2-7, the V gene TRBV20-1; TRBD1 matches 8 bases. The CDR3 has 18 residues. Germline values: CDR1 DFQATT, CDR2 SNEGSKA (reference sequence). The ends lost 6 bases at V and 1 base at J; junction bases unmatched: 20.

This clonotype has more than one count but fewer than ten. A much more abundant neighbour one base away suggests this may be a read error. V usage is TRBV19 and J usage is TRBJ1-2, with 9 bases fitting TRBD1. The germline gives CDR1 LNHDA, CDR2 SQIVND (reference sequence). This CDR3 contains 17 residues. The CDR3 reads CASSITGGVFADYGYAF. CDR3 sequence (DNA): TGTGCCAGTAGTATTACAGGGGGCGTCTTTGCTGACTATGGCTACGCCTTC.

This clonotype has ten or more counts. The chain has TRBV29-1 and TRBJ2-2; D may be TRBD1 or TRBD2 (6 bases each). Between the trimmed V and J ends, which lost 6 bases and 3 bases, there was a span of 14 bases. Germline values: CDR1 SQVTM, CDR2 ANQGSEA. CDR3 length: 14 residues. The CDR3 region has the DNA TGCAGCGTCCGGAAGGGGGGCTACACCGGGGAGCTGTTTTTT. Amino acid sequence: CSVRKGGYTGELFF.

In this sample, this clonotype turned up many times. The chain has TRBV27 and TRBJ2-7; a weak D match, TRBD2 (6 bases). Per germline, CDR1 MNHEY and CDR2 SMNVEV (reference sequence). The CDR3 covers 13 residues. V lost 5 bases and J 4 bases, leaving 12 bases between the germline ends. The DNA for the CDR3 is TGTGCCAGCAGTATAGGACTACTATACGAGCAGTACTTC. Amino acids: CASSIGLLYEQYF.

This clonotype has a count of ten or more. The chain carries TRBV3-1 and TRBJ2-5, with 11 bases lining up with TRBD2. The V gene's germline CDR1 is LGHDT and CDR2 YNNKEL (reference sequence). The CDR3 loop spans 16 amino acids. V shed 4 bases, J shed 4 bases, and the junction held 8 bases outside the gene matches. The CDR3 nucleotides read TGTGCCAGCAGCCCCAAACGACTAGCGGGGCGAGAGACCCAGTACTTC. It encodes CASSPKRLAGRETQYF.